The source of this TCR beta chain is a study of OX40 agonist ivuxolimab in advanced cancers. Study observations and caveats: Determination of antigen specificity was not performed for the expanded peripheral T cells. Dose levels from 0.1 to 3.0 mg/kg saw CD4+ and CD8+ blood T cells expand clonally by week 6.

The CDR3 is 16 amino acids. Per germline, CDR1 MNHNS and CDR2 SASEGT. J gave up 4 bases and V 4 bases, and 7 bases lay outside the gene matches. The protocol was immunoSEQ multiplex PCR, while the TCRdb copy is restricted to in-frame clones and leaves out a portion. The sample lists some 80,000 clones, about 88% occurring once. Concerning this clone: Its antigen is currently unknown.

This chain uses TRBV6-1 with TRBJ2-3, with 11 positions matching TRBD2. This sequence was found in an adult with an advanced solid tumor such as melanoma, head and neck, liver or kidney cancer. The sample here was CD4+ or CD8+ T cells sorted from blood, taken in a trial of the OX40 agonist ivuxolimab. CDR3 amino acids: CASSARLAGSADTQYF. The CDR3 region has the DNA TGTGCCAGCAGTGCCAGACTAGCGGGATCTGCAGATACGCAGTATTTT.